The entry below describes one T cell receptor beta chain. A few counts support this clonotype. There is no known antigen for this receptor. No qualities accompany the bases; no much larger clone lies one base away. This record belongs to a study of response to subunit inactivated influenza vaccine (dated by TCRdb to about 2018). For context, the study as a whole: The study used deep quantitative T cell receptor repertoire profiling to track responses to a trivalent subunit inactivated influenza vaccine. Points the paper makes about the study in general: According to the authors, only a limited number of new T cells may be recruited by each seasonal influenza vaccination.

From cysteine to phenylalanine, the CDR3 is 17 amino acids long. Only CDR3 DNA remains: 51 bases, in frame from the first base. Trimming takes 0 bases off V and 0 bases off J; junction bases not matched to a gene: 4. The CDR1 and CDR2 encoded by the germline V gene are LGHNA and YSLEER. The library was obtained by RT-PCR. The sequencer listed for this sample is Illumina HiSeq 2500. TCRdb reworked the public reads: Q25 trimming with fastp, MiXCR clone assembly, productive beta chains retained. Rows with a matching CDR3 protein are joined into one entry that keeps the most common DNA and genes. The sample table lists hundreds of thousands of distinct CDR3 sequences, around 8% of them with a count of one. Roughly 13% of the sample goes to the ten largest clones.

The chain is encoded by TRBV4-3 joined to TRBJ2-7, with 11 bases aligning to TRBD2. The TCR sequence derives from a man aged 50 to 69 who received an inactivated influenza vaccine. Donor details come from another sample of the same person, matched by shared clones. Specimen: PBMCs from blood, collected about 24 months after vaccination. The CDR3 amino acid sequence is: CASSQDLGTSGSYEQYF. Here is the DNA: TGCGCCAGCAGCCAAGATCTAGGGACTAGCGGCTCCTACGAGCAGTACTTC.